This TCR beta chain stems from a study of identical twins. Study observations and caveats: Cord blood beta clonotypes present at high abundance carried fewer insertions; no such pattern appeared in memory repertoires. Invariant cells of the MAIT and iNKT types might have partly distorted the zero-insertion analyses.

A note on this clonotype: Antigen specificity is unknown.

TCRdb used MiXCR to reprocess the 5' RACE reads, holding one entry per CDR3 protein. The sample holds about 810,000 distinct CDR3 sequences, about 12% seen once. Trimming took off 5 bases at V and 6 bases at J, with 20 bases between the two ends. CDR3 length equals 16 residues. Germline loops: CDR1 MDHEN, CDR2 SYDVKM. The sample was also reused in another study, on yellow fever vaccine responses in identical twins.

The TCR originated in a woman between 18 and 29 years old in good health. Specimen: PBMCs. V and J are TRBV28 and TRBJ2-1; D is perhaps TRBD2 (5 bases). The CDR3 DNA sequence: TGTGCCAGCAGTCCCGGGGTTCGACGCTTTTTCAATGAGCAGTTCTTC. Protein: CASSPGVRRFFNEQFF.